This T cell receptor (beta chain) stems from a study of blood T cell repertoires in COVID-19. About the research overall: PBMCs, B-cell-depleted T cells, or T cells were the source of the cDNA or gDNA that made up the material.

CDR1 is MNHEY and CDR2 is SVGAGI in the germline V gene. This CDR3 has 14 amino acids. Trimming cost V 7 bases and J 4 bases; bases outside gene matches: 7. Original analysis: Scientists estimated how many nucleated cells there were by amplifying reference gene primers. Using immunoSEQ multiplex PCR, the repertoire was profiled, and TCRdb retains in-frame clones only, with some absent. V and J calls and clone size are given by that table; D and trimming were obtained from the DNA. This sample has some 250,000 clones, with about 80% found just once. Material for sequencing was peripheral blood. V is TRBV6-5 and J is TRBJ2-7; TRBD1 matches at 10 bases. The receptor was isolated from a man aged 50-60 years with active or convalescent COVID-19. The CDR3 bases are TGTGCCAGCAACTCGGGGGGACAGGGGTACGAGCAGTACTTC. Translated: CASNSGGQGYEQYF.